This T cell receptor beta chain appears in the sequencing data of a study of T cells in Graves' hyperthyroidism and ophthalmopathy. The wider study: Once the initial diagnosis was made, peripheral blood was obtained before any treatment.

The CDR3 runs to 16 residues. V was cut by 5 bases and J by 5 bases, with 18 bases left in between. The germline CDR1 and CDR2 sequences are MNHEY and SMNVEV (reference sequence). The patients, who ranged from 18 to 65 in age, presented with newly diagnosed hyperthyroidism lasting under 2 months. A word on this clonotype: The antigen remains unidentified.

Amplification of TCR beta CDR3 regions was performed using RNA transcripts as template. Initially, a first-round RT-PCR of the TCR CDR3 employed the HTBI primer set. Each CDR3 protein is one row after TCRdb ran MiXCR on the multiplex PCR reads. The sample contains around 350,000 distinct CDR3 sequences, around 14% of which appear only once. Study-level results: A model using 13 V-J features told ophthalmopathy apart from stable hyperthyroidism.

The clonotype comes from a woman in her late teens or twenties with Graves' hyperthyroidism that later progressed to Graves' ophthalmopathy. The specimen was blood. V usage is TRBV27 and J usage is TRBJ2-2, with D perhaps TRBD1 (5 bases). This CDR3 reads CASSPRGRALTGELFF. For the CDR3, the DNA is TGTGCCAGCAGTCCACGTGGCAGGGCGCTTACCGGGGAGCTGTTTTTT.